These 28 T cell receptor beta chains originate from one sample sequenced in a study of CD8+CD57+ T cells in acquired aplastic anemia. It was genomic DNA that served as the template for profiling TCR beta VDJ and CDR3. TCRdb ran MiXCR on the reads and lists one entry per CDR3 protein. In the table there are under 500,000 distinct CDR3 sequences, 25% to 40% of which are singletons. Sequencing involved patients with CD8+CD57+ cell expansion previously shown by flow cytometry. Sequencing input: sorted CD4+, CD8+, or CD8+CD57+ T cells (not recorded which) from PBMCs. The receptors shown here come from a human donor with aplastic anemia.

This clonotype was seen many times. The chain uses TRBV10-3 and TRBJ2-6; D not certain. The CDR3 is 13 residues long. The V and J ends lost 7 bases and 0 bases respectively, with 4 bases between them. CDR1 and CDR2 (germline): ENHRY, SYGVKD. CDR3 protein: CAIMGSGANVLTF. CDR3 bases: TGTGCCATCATGGGCTCTGGGGCCAACGTCCTGACTTTC.

There are many counts of this clonotype. The chain has TRBV19 and TRBJ2-7; no firm D call. V was cut by 5 bases and J by 6 bases, with 20 bases left in between. The CDR3 extends over 15 amino acids. CDR1 and CDR2 from the germline V gene are LNHDA and SQIVND (reference sequence). The DNA for the CDR3 is TGTGCCAGTAGTTCCCAAGGATTCGGATCGTTCGAGCAGTACTTC. Its protein product is CASSSQGFGSFEQYF.

This clonotype was counted many times. J is TRBJ1-1 and V is TRBV2; maybe TRBD1 (6 bases). CDR1 and CDR2 from the germline V gene are SNHLY and FYNNEI. V lost 4 bases and J lost 0, with 12 bases in between. The CDR3 is 15 amino acids. The CDR3 protein is CASSGGQAMNTEAFF. CDR3 nucleotides: TGTGCCAGCAGTGGGGGGCAGGCCATGAACACTGAAGCTTTCTTT.

The rearrangement links TRBV19 to TRBJ1-6; 10 bases are shared with TRBD1. The trim removed 5 bases at V and 9 bases at J, leaving 7 bases unmatched. There are 15 residues in the CDR3. Germline-derived CDR1 and CDR2 are LNHDA and SQIVND (reference sequence). The CDR3: CASSGATGGFSPLHF. The CDR3 DNA reads as TGTGCCAGTAGTGGGGCGACAGGGGGCTTTTCACCCCTCCACTTT.

Points on this clonotype: The junction differs from germline at one of its ends, possibly a read error. The chain links TRBV20-1 to TRBJ1-5; D not resolved. Germline V gene data show CDR1 as DFQATT and CDR2 as SNEGSKA (reference sequence). The CDR3 covers 15 residues. The chain's CDR3 is CSARLTQSSTQPQHF. The DNA for the CDR3 is TGCAGTGCTAGACTTACACAATCGAGCACTCAGCCCCAGCATTTT.

This clonotype was recorded a few times. J is TRBJ1-2 and V is TRBV5-6, with a weak D call TRBD1 (5 bases). There are 14 residues in the CDR3. Germline-derived CDR1 and CDR2 are SGHDT and YYEEEE. Trimming stripped 3 bases from V and 6 bases from J, with 15 bases between. The CDR3 loop reads CASSSRMEGNGYTF. CDR3 nucleotide sequence: TGTGCCAGCAGCTCCCGAATGGAGGGGAATGGCTACACCTTC.

The chain uses TRBV11-1 and TRBJ2-7; D is possibly TRBD1 (6 bases). Per the germline V gene, CDR1 is SGHAT and CDR2 is FQDESV (reference sequence). Trimming left V 0 bases short and J 3 bases short, with 21 bases between. This CDR3 is built from 18 residues. The CDR3 sequence is CASSLAVSRGIGHYEQYF. CDR3 DNA: TGTGCCAGCAGCTTAGCTGTTTCCAGGGGAATAGGACACTACGAGCAGTACTTC.

This clonotype was counted between two and nine times. V and J are TRBV13 and TRBJ2-3; TRBD2 matches 11 bases. CDR1 is PRHDT, CDR2 FYEKMQ, per germline (reference sequence). The V segment lost 5 bases and the J segment 4 bases; nucleotides outside the gene matches: 5. CDR3 length: 15 amino acids. The chain's CDR3 is CASSISGGAPDTQYF. CDR3 DNA sequence: TGTGCCAGCAGCATTAGCGGGGGGGCTCCAGATACGCAGTATTTT.

The chain joins TRBV19 to TRBJ2-7, with D possibly being TRBD2 (6 bases). This CDR3 spans 19 amino acids. With 3 bases removed from V and 0 bases from J, the gap between germline ends came to 24 bases. Per germline, CDR1 LNHDA and CDR2 SQIVND (reference sequence). The CDR3 loop reads CASSIGESSAIVSSYEQYF. CDR3 nucleotide sequence: TGTGCCAGTAGTATCGGTGAGTCTAGCGCGATCGTAAGCTCCTACGAGCAGTACTTC.

The chain carries TRBV2 and TRBJ2-3; perhaps TRBD1 as D (7 bases). Trimming cost V 1 base and J 5 bases, with 13 bases left between them. Germline CDR1 and CDR2: SNHLY and FYNNEI. CDR3 length: 15 amino acids. The CDR3 here is CASSEGGTARDTQYF. The CDR3, as DNA: TGTGCCAGCAGTGAAGGCGGGACAGCAAGAGATACGCAGTATTTT.

This clonotype was observed at least ten times. The rearrangement uses TRBV10-1 and TRBJ1-1; D might be TRBD1 (5 bases). CDR3 size: 13 residues. V dropped 7 bases and J dropped 1 base, with 10 bases sitting between them. Germline V gene sequence: CDR1 WNHNN, CDR2 SYGVQD (reference sequence). The CDR3 protein is CASTAGTNTEAFF. The CDR3 nucleotides are TGCGCCAGCACGGCCGGGACGAACACTGAAGCTTTCTTT.

At least ten counts were recorded for this clonotype. V gene TRBV10-3 combines with J gene TRBJ1-2, with TRBD1 matching over 7 bases. The V gene end was trimmed by 6 bases and the J gene end by 2 bases; junction bases not matched to a gene: 3. The CDR3 is 13 residues long. The germline V gene encodes CDR1 ENHRY and CDR2 SYGVKD. The CDR3 nucleotides are TGTGCCATCAGGACAGGGAACAACTATGGCTACACCTTC. As protein: CAIRTGNNYGYTF.

This clonotype has a count of ten or more. The chain joins TRBV15 to TRBJ2-7; D call uncertain. The CDR3 length is 12 residues. Germline loops: CDR1 LNHNV, CDR2 YYDKDF (reference sequence). V was pared by 8 bases and J by 2 bases, with 10 bases between. CDR3 bases: TGTGCCACCGGGAAGACACCCTACGAGCAGTACTTC. As protein: CATGKTPYEQYF.

This clonotype has a handful of counts. V is TRBV29-1 and J is TRBJ2-7; D is perhaps TRBD1 (6 bases). The CDR3 consists of 15 residues. V was cut by 5 bases and J by 1 base, with 18 bases left in between. Germline loops: CDR1 SQVTM, CDR2 ANQGSEA. The CDR3 protein is CSVRLASRGSYEQYF. As DNA, the CDR3 is TGCAGCGTTCGGTTGGCATCCAGGGGTTCCTACGAGCAGTACTTC.

The chain recombines TRBV20-1 with TRBJ2-7; 12 bases are shared with TRBD2. CDR1 is DFQATT and CDR2 is SNEGSKA in the germline V gene (reference sequence). This CDR3 comprises 15 residues. The V gene end was trimmed by 5 bases and the J gene end by 3 bases; junction bases not matched to a gene: 8. As DNA, the CDR3 is TGCAGTGCTGGGCGACTAGCGGGAGCCCACTACGAGCAGTACTTC. Translated, it gives CSAGRLAGAHYEQYF.

To note about this clonotype: A read error is possible here, since a much larger clone lies one base away. The chain is built from TRBV2 and TRBJ2-4; D not resolved. Germline CDR1 is SNHLY and CDR2 is FYNNEI. The ends were cut back, 6 bases at V and 11 bases at J, with 14 bases in the middle. The CDR3 runs to 12 residues. The CDR3 sequence is CASRDREVLQYF. The CDR3 DNA reads TGTGCCAGCAGGGACCGTGAGGTTCTTCAGTACTTC.

This clonotype was seen repeatedly, ten times or more. V and J are TRBV25-1 and TRBJ1-5; D is possibly TRBD1 (5 bases). CDR1 MGHDK and CDR2 SYGVNS come from the germline V gene. CDR3 length equals 13 residues. The germline V and J ends were trimmed by 1 base and 5 bases, with 6 bases remaining between them. For the CDR3, the DNA is TGTGCCAGCAGTGAATCGGGGGATCAGCCCCAGCATTTT. Translation gives CASSESGDQPQHF. Full variable domain (remainder filled in from reference TRBV25-1 and TRBJ1-5): EADIYQTPRYLVIGTGKKITLECSQTMGHDKMYWYQQDPGMELHLIHYSYGVNSTEKGDLSSESTVSRIRTEHFPLTLESARPSHTSQYLCASSESGDQPQHFGDGTRLSIL.

The chain combines TRBV29-1 with TRBJ1-6; possible D gene TRBD1, 5 bases. V lost 4 bases, J lost 10 bases, and 14 bases lay in between. The CDR3 has 13 residues. Per germline, CDR1 SQVTM and CDR2 ANQGSEA. This CDR3 reads CSVAEGMRSPLHF. The CDR3 DNA follows: TGCAGCGTTGCAGAGGGGATGCGGTCACCCCTCCACTTT.

The chain links TRBV6-1 to TRBJ1-5; 7 bases map to TRBD1. Germline CDR1 and CDR2: MNHNS and SASEGT. The CDR3 sequence is 14 residues long. V lost 7 bases, J lost 1 base, and 4 bases stayed unmatched. The CDR3 DNA reads as TGTGCCAGCAATCCGACAGGGAGCAATCAGCCCCAGCATTTT. Its protein product is CASNPTGSNQPQHF.

This chain links TRBV11-1 with TRBJ2-3; D gene uncertain. The CDR3 totals 14 residues. Trimming took 5 bases from V and 2 from J, leaving 11 bases between them. CDR1 is SGHAT and CDR2 is FQDESV in the germline V gene (reference sequence). The CDR3 loop reads CASSPFGHTDTQYF. The CDR3 DNA sequence: TGTGCCAGCAGCCCCTTTGGGCACACAGATACGCAGTATTTT.

The chain uses TRBV24-1 and TRBJ2-7, with a possible D match to TRBD1 (5 bases). Germline CDR1 is KGHDR and CDR2 is SFDVKD. The ends were cut back, 11 bases at V and 0 bases at J, with 16 bases in the middle. This CDR3 comprises 14 residues. CDR3 protein: CASSSHRSSYEQYF. The CDR3 region has the DNA TGTGCCAGCAGCTCCCACAGGAGCTCCTACGAGCAGTACTTC.

Many counts were recorded for this clonotype. The rearrangement joins TRBV20-1 to TRBJ1-3; the D is unclear. Trimming removed 0 bases from V and 8 bases from J, with 11 bases in between. From germline, CDR1 is DFQATT and CDR2 SNEGSKA (reference sequence). The CDR3 contains 13 residues. The CDR3 DNA sequence: TGCAGTGCTAGAGATCACGGCAGTCACACCATATATTTT. Translating it yields CSARDHGSHTIYF.

This clonotype was picked up a small number of times. The CDR3, as DNA: TGTGCCAGCAGCCCTATGGGTGGGACAGGGAGCCACGAGCAGTACTTC. Encoded protein: CASSPMGGTGSHEQYF. The chain uses TRBV27 and TRBJ2-7; 9 bases are shared with TRBD1. CDR1 and CDR2 from the germline V gene are MNHEY and SMNVEV (reference sequence). V lost 6 bases, J lost 5 bases, and 14 bases stayed unmatched. The CDR3 runs to 16 residues.

The V gene is TRBV7-9, the J gene TRBJ1-2; TRBD1 is a possible D gene (6 bases). The CDR3 is made up of 14 amino acids. The germline V and J ends were trimmed by 1 base and 5 bases, with 11 bases remaining between them. The germline V gene encodes CDR1 SEHNR and CDR2 FQNEAQ (reference sequence). As DNA, the CDR3 is TGTGCCAGCAGCTTAGGGGGGCTAATTTATGGCTACACCTTC. Its translation: CASSLGGLIYGYTF.

The genes are TRBV29-1 and TRBJ2-1, with D perhaps given as TRBD1 or TRBD2 (6 bases each). Germline V gives CDR1 SQVTM, CDR2 ANQGSEA. V lost 1 base and J lost 7, with 11 bases in between. The CDR3 has 13 amino acids. DNA of the CDR3: TGCAGCGTTGAAGTAGGGGGGCGTAATGAGCAGTTCTTC. Translated: CSVEVGGRNEQFF.

CDR3 DNA: TGTGCCAGCGGCCCAGGGGATGATCAGCCCCAGTACTTC. This translates into CASGPGDDQPQYF. The chain links TRBV2 to TRBJ2-5; tentatively, D is TRBD1 (6 bases). Trimming left V 8 bases short and J 9 bases short, with 19 bases between. This CDR3 region has 13 residues. Germline loops: CDR1 SNHLY, CDR2 FYNNEI.

At least ten counts were recorded for this clonotype. This chain joins TRBV6-5 and TRBJ2-7; the D gene could be TRBD1 or TRBD2 (5 bases each). This CDR3 spans 9 amino acids. V dropped 11 bases and J dropped 7 bases, with 9 bases sitting between them. CDR1 is MNHEY, CDR2 SVGAGI, per germline. Written as DNA, the CDR3 is TGTGCCGGGGGACGTGAGCAGTACTTC. Protein sequence: CAGGREQYF.

Many counts were recorded for this clonotype. This sequence joins TRBV14 and TRBJ1-6; D possibly corresponds to TRBD1 (6 bases). Germline CDR1 is SGHDN and CDR2 is FVKESK. The CDR3 runs 13 residues. The germline V and J ends were trimmed by 4 bases and 8 bases, with 9 bases remaining between them. CDR3 sequence: CASSREGDSPLHF. As DNA, the CDR3 is TGTGCCAGCAGCCGAGAGGGGGATTCACCCCTCCACTTT.